Below, 9 T cell receptor beta chains from the same sample are listed, as sequenced in a study of metastatic and nonmetastatic thyroid tumors. Every patient underwent thyroid surgery untreated. Through MiXCR, TCRdb re-clonotyped the PCR reads. The table records tens of thousands of clones, 18% of them present only once. The sequenced material came from blood. These receptors were collected from a female donor with papillary thyroid cancer or a benign thyroid nodule (not recorded which). Some clones in this sample may be carry-over from other donors' samples.

This clone appeared many times. The chain has TRBV24-1 and TRBJ2-1, with D possibly being TRBD1 (6 bases). Germline CDR1 is KGHDR and CDR2 is SFDVKD. The CDR3 totals 17 residues. V was clipped by 3 bases and J by 5 bases, with 19 bases between them. In nucleotides, the CDR3 is TGTGCCACCAGTGATCCCACTCCAGGGGCCTACGACAATGAGCAGTTCTTC. Protein product: CATSDPTPGAYDNEQFF.

This clone was picked up many times. This chain connects TRBV14 to TRBJ1-1, with D possibly TRBD1 on 6 matching bases. Germline CDR1 SGHDN, CDR2 FVKESK. The CDR3 covers 17 residues. The V end lost 4 bases, the J end lost 4 bases, and 22 bases lay between the germline ends. As DNA, the CDR3 is TGTGCCAGCAGCCCTTCGCAATACAGGGCGTCGCGCACTGAAGCTTTCTTT. It is translated as CASSPSQYRASRTEAFF. The complete variable domain, with remaining parts taken from reference TRBV14 and TRBJ1-1, reads EAGVTQFPSHSVIEKGQTVTLRCDPISGHDNLYWYRRVMGKEIKFLLHFVKESKQDESGMPNNRFLAERTGGTYSTLKVQPAELEDSGVYFCASSPSQYRASRTEAFFGQGTRLTVV.

At least ten counts were recorded for this clone. This chain joins TRBV10-3 and TRBJ1-1, with a weak D call TRBD1 (5 bases). Between the trimmed V and J ends, which lost 7 bases and 1 base, there was a span of 7 bases. CDR1 and CDR2 (germline): ENHRY, SYGVKD. The CDR3 loop spans 12 amino acids. CDR3 residues: CAIIGQNTEAFF. CDR3 DNA sequence: TGTGCCATCATCGGACAGAACACTGAAGCTTTCTTT.

This clone occurred many times. V gene TRBV5-1 combines with J gene TRBJ2-5; 10 nucleotides agree with TRBD1. Looked up from germline, CDR1 is SGHRS and CDR2 is YFSETQ. There are 18 residues in the CDR3. Trimming took 4 bases from V and 3 from J; bases not matched to a gene: 15. CDR3 in amino acids: CASSPGQGGLMGEETQYF. The CDR3 DNA reads TGCGCCAGCAGCCCCGGACAGGGGGGACTAATGGGTGAAGAGACCCAGTACTTC.

This clone was detected only a few times. The chain recombines TRBV12-3 or TRBV12-4 with TRBJ1-1; D not resolved. CDR3 length: 13 amino acids. The V gene lost 3 bases and the J gene lost 6 bases, with 11 bases spanning the gap. This CDR3 reads CASSFDPSAEAFF. The CDR3 DNA reads as TGTGCCAGCAGTTTTGATCCTAGCGCTGAAGCTTTCTTT.

In its sample, this clone was seen many times. The rearrangement joins TRBV28 to TRBJ2-1; D is possibly TRBD1 or TRBD2 (5 bases each). Between the trimmed V and J ends, which lost 6 bases and 0 bases, there was a span of 12 bases. The CDR3 has 15 residues. In germline, CDR1 is MDHEN, CDR2 SYDVKM. The CDR3 protein is CASSKPGSSYNEQFF. CDR3 sequence (DNA): TGTGCCAGCAGCAAACCAGGGAGCTCCTACAATGAGCAGTTCTTC.

This clone was recorded many times. Mismatch with germline at one junction end may stem from a read error. Other DNA sequences in the same sample also yield this CDR3. This sequence joins TRBV29-1 and TRBJ2-3; TRBD2 aligns across 9 bases. Germline V gene data show CDR1 as SQVTM and CDR2 as ANQGSEA. The CDR3 spans 12 residues. The CDR3 nucleotides are TGCAGCGTTGAAGAGACTAGCGGAGATCCCCGGTTT. The encoded protein is CSVEETSGDPRF.

The genes are TRBV11-1 and TRBJ1-3, with D uncertain. The CDR3 has 18 amino acids. V was shortened by 5 bases and J by 4 bases, with 24 bases between the two germline ends. CDR1 is SGHAT and CDR2 is FQDESV in the germline V gene (reference sequence). The chain's CDR3 is CASSPPRGLSAAGNTIYF. The CDR3 DNA reads as TGTGCCAGCAGCCCCCCACGCGGACTCTCGGCCGCGGGAAACACCATATATTTT.

This CDR3 reads CASSLRDRGNNSPLHF. The DNA for the CDR3 is TGTGCCAGCAGCTTACGGGACAGGGGAAATAATTCACCCCTCCACTTT. The chain carries TRBV11-2 and TRBJ1-6; 10 positions match TRBD1. Germline V gene lookup returns CDR1 SGHAT and CDR2 FQNNGV. The V gene end was trimmed by 2 bases and the J gene end by 5 bases; junction bases not matched to a gene: 3. There are 16 residues in the CDR3.